The TCR beta chain described here comes from a study of cytomegalovirus exposure and HLA in healthy donors. With 60 Vbeta and 13 Jbeta primers, the PCR was carried out. Sequencing used immunoSEQ multiplex PCR; TCRdb keeps in-frame clones, though not all of them. The profile shows fewer than 200,000 clones, 65% to 75% of them singletons. CDR1 SEHNR and CDR2 FQNEAQ come from the germline V gene (reference sequence). Trimming removed 6 bases from V and 8 bases from J; junction bases left unmatched: 7. This CDR3 region has 13 residues. The TCR sequence derives from a girl under 18 in good health and CMV-seronegative. Material: PBMCs. V is TRBV7-9 and J is TRBJ1-2; 9 bases line up with TRBD1. CDR3 sequence (DNA): TGTGCCAGCAGTTCGGGACAGGGTTACGGCTACACCTTC. Amino acids: CASSSGQGYGYTF.